Following are 17 T cell receptor beta chains from one sample sequenced in a study of OX40 agonist ivuxolimab in advanced cancers. This table comes from immunoSEQ multiplex PCR, and its TCRdb copy is limited to in-frame clones, with some not included. The data contain 83,000 or so clones, about 81% of them singletons. The sequencing here drew on CD4+ or CD8+ T cells sorted from blood, taken in a trial of the OX40 agonist ivuxolimab. The receptors originated from an adult with an advanced solid tumor such as melanoma, head and neck, liver or kidney cancer.

The chain uses TRBV5-1 and TRBJ2-3; D remains unclear. V was shortened by 4 bases and J by 4 bases, with 7 bases between the two germline ends. CDR1 and CDR2 from the germline V gene are SGHRS and YFSETQ. The CDR3 spans 12 residues. This CDR3 reads CASSGEADTQYF. The CDR3 nucleotides read TGCGCCAGCAGCGGTGAGGCAGATACGCAGTATTTT.

The chain is built from TRBV10-3 and TRBJ1-3, with unresolved D. Germline V gene data show CDR1 as ENHRY and CDR2 as SYGVKD. The CDR3 spans 14 residues. V dropped 0 bases and J dropped 3 bases, with 6 bases sitting between them. The CDR3 region is CAISESISGNTIYF. For the CDR3, the DNA is TGTGCCATCAGTGAGTCGATCAGTGGAAACACCATATATTTT.

The chain carries TRBV11-3 and TRBJ2-3; possible D gene TRBD2, 6 bases. This CDR3 spans 13 amino acids. Germline V CDR1 and CDR2: SGHNT, YENEEA. V was clipped by 5 bases and J by 2 bases, with 8 bases between them. In nucleotides, the CDR3 is TGTGCCAGCAGCCGGGGGAACACAGATACGCAGTATTTT. Residues: CASSRGNTDTQYF.

This clone was seen once. CDR3 sequence: CASSSYPQGAEAFF. The CDR3 nucleotides read TGTGCCAGCAGTTCCTACCCTCAGGGGGCAGAAGCTTTCTTT. The chain carries TRBV28 and TRBJ1-1, with 8 bases aligning to TRBD1. The CDR3 loop spans 14 amino acids. The V and J ends lost 4 bases and 8 bases, in that order; junction bases with no gene match: 9. Germline CDR1 is MDHEN and CDR2 is SYDVKM.

The chain uses TRBV7-2 and TRBJ2-7; 12 positions match TRBD2. The CDR3 is 16 residues long. The V gene's germline CDR1 is SGHTA and CDR2 FQGNSA. V gave up 5 bases and J gave up 0 bases; unmatched junction bases: 5. The CDR3 spells CASSPGTSGPSYEQYF. Written as DNA, the CDR3 is TGTGCCAGCAGCCCGGGGACTAGCGGGCCCTCCTACGAGCAGTACTTC.

The rearrangement uses TRBV6-1 and TRBJ2-3; D remains unclear. V was pared by 4 bases and J by 6 bases, with 14 bases between. The CDR3 is made up of 14 amino acids. Germline V gene data show CDR1 as MNHNS and CDR2 as SASEGT. CDR3: CASSVNSLDDTQYF. The CDR3 DNA reads TGTGCCAGCAGTGTTAACAGTTTAGATGATACGCAGTATTTT.

The rearrangement joins TRBV28 to TRBJ2-7; D is possibly TRBD1 (6 bases). The CDR3 spans 14 residues. The ends were cut back, 2 bases at V and 4 bases at J, with 12 bases in the middle. The germline V gene has CDR1 MDHEN and CDR2 SYDVKM. This CDR3 reads CASSLEGHLYEQYF. The CDR3 DNA reads as TGTGCCAGCAGTTTAGAGGGACACCTTTACGAGCAGTACTTC.

The chain couples TRBV6-1 to TRBJ1-1; a possible D gene is TRBD1 (6 bases). Trimming took 1 base from V and 4 from J, leaving 13 bases between them. The CDR3 is 15 residues long. Per the germline V gene, CDR1 is MNHNS and CDR2 is SASEGT. The CDR3 sequence is CASSEDGGRGTEAFF. The CDR3, as DNA: TGTGCCAGCAGTGAAGATGGGGGGCGCGGCACTGAAGCTTTCTTT.

The J gene is TRBJ2-1, the V gene TRBV2, with D hard to call. The CDR3 has 14 amino acids. CDR1 is SNHLY and CDR2 is FYNNEI in the germline V gene. Trimming stripped 3 bases from V and 0 bases from J, with 6 bases between. The CDR3 here is CASSDKSSYNEQFF. CDR3 DNA sequence: TGTGCCAGCAGTGACAAAAGCTCCTACAATGAGCAGTTCTTC. Using reference TRBV2 and TRBJ2-1 for the parts outside the CDR3, the full variable domain is EPEVTQTPSHQVTQMGQEVILRCVPISNHLYFYWYRQILGQKVEFLVSFYNNEISEKSEIFDDQFSVERPDGSNFTLKIRSTKLEDSAMYFCASSDKSSYNEQFFGPGTRLTVL.

J is TRBJ1-2 and V is TRBV30; TRBD1 matches 7 bases. The CDR3 spans 13 residues. The germline CDR1 and CDR2 sequences are GTSNPN and SVGIG (reference sequence). The V segment lost 3 bases and the J segment 7 bases; nucleotides outside the gene matches: 8. The CDR3: CAWSVQGFFGYTF. Written as DNA, the CDR3 is TGTGCCTGGAGCGTACAGGGGTTTTTTGGCTACACCTTC.

The CDR3 sequence: CASSDASAEYF. The CDR3 coding sequence is TGTGCCAGCAGTGACGCCAGCGCGGAGTACTTC. The chain carries TRBV2 and TRBJ2-7; no clear D gene. V lost 3 bases and J lost 11, with 11 bases in between. The CDR3 consists of 11 residues. Germline CDR1 is SNHLY and CDR2 is FYNNEI. Variable domain in full (rest from reference TRBV2 and TRBJ2-7): EPEVTQTPSHQVTQMGQEVILRCVPISNHLYFYWYRQILGQKVEFLVSFYNNEISEKSEIFDDQFSVERPDGSNFTLKIRSTKLEDSAMYFCASSDASAEYFGPGTRLTVT.

The rearrangement uses TRBV30 and TRBJ2-3; perhaps D is TRBD1 or TRBD2 (5 bases each). Trimming took off 4 bases at V and 1 base at J, with 12 bases between the two ends. Germline V CDR1 and CDR2: GTSNPN, SVGIG (reference sequence). CDR3 length: 14 residues. The DNA of the CDR3 is TGTGCCTGGACGAGGGGTATGGGCACAGATACGCAGTATTTT. Translated: CAWTRGMGTDTQYF. The variable domain in full, completed from reference TRBV30 and TRBJ2-3, reads SQTIHQWPATLVQPVGSPLSLECTVEGTSNPNLYWYRQAAGRGLQLLFYSVGIGQISSEVPQNLSASRPQDRQFILSSKKLLLSDSGFYLCAWTRGMGTDTQYFGPGTRLTVL.

J is TRBJ1-5 and V is TRBV6-1; a possible D gene is TRBD1 (5 bases). The V and J ends lost 3 bases and 9 bases respectively, with 12 bases between them. The CDR3 runs to 13 residues. CDR1 MNHNS and CDR2 SASEGT come from the germline V gene. The CDR3 DNA reads as TGTGCCAGCAGTGATGGGGACGGGGGGCCCCAGCATTTT. This codes for CASSDGDGGPQHF.

The chain couples TRBV5-1 to TRBJ1-2; D gene uncertain. With 4 bases removed from V and 6 bases from J, the gap between germline ends came to 16 bases. The CDR3 is 14 residues long. Looked up from germline, CDR1 is SGHRS and CDR2 is YFSETQ. The CDR3 spells CASSPEDGFDGYTF. Written as DNA, the CDR3 is TGCGCCAGCAGCCCCGAGGACGGGTTCGATGGCTACACCTTC.

The genes are TRBV6-1 and TRBJ1-5; 8 nucleotides align to TRBD1. J was trimmed by 7 bases and V by 4 bases; bases with no gene match: 12. There are 16 residues in the CDR3. Germline lookup yields CDR1 MNHNS and CDR2 SASEGT. The CDR3 spells CASSALATGAGQPQHF. CDR3 nucleotides: TGTGCCAGCAGTGCCTTAGCGACAGGGGCGGGGCAGCCCCAGCATTTT.

Only a few counts were recorded for this clone. J is TRBJ1-5 and V is TRBV9; 9 nucleotides line up with TRBD1. This CDR3 is built from 15 residues. The germline CDR1 and CDR2 sequences are SGDLS and YYNGEE. V was clipped by 4 bases and J by 7 bases; unmatched bases: 9. This CDR3 reads CASSLTGGPHQPQHF. CDR3 nucleotides: TGTGCCAGCAGCTTGACAGGGGGGCCTCACCAGCCCCAGCATTTT.

The chain couples TRBV6-1 to TRBJ1-1; the match to TRBD1 covers 7 bases. V lost 4 bases and J lost 3; bases outside the gene matches: 8. From germline, CDR1 is MNHNS and CDR2 SASEGT. The CDR3 contains 15 residues. CDR3 sequence (DNA): TGTGCCAGCAGTGGAGGCCCCACAGGGGACACTGAAGCTTTCTTT. It encodes CASSGGPTGDTEAFF.